Following are 28 T cell receptor beta chains from one sample sequenced in a study of blood T cell repertoires in COVID-19. Method: immunoSEQ multiplex PCR; TCRdb's copy keeps in-frame clones and lacks some. The sample has 85,000 to 90,000 clones, roughly 89% seen once. Sequenced material: peripheral blood. Every receptor here comes from a woman of 80 years or more with active COVID-19.

V usage is TRBV11-2 and J usage is TRBJ2-3, with 9 bases identical to TRBD2. This CDR3 is built from 17 residues. Trimming took 2 bases from V and 1 from J; bases not matched to a gene: 7. From germline, CDR1 is SGHAT and CDR2 FQNNGV. The CDR3 loop reads CASSLIGGRAGTDTQYF. The CDR3 DNA sequence: TGTGCCAGCAGCTTAATAGGCGGGAGGGCCGGCACAGATACGCAGTATTTT.

This sequence joins TRBV7-3 and TRBJ2-7; 8 nucleotides align to TRBD2. With V trimmed by 8 bases and J by 6 bases, 12 bases remained unmatched. This CDR3 has 14 amino acids. CDR1 is SGHTA, CDR2 FQGTGA, per germline. CDR3 protein: CASPSSGGSGEQYF. Here the CDR3 DNA reads TGTGCCAGCCCCTCGAGCGGGGGATCCGGCGAGCAGTACTTC.

The CDR3 loop is CASSTGILGQYF. The CDR3 nucleotides are TGTGCCAGCAGCACAGGAATACTCGGGCAGTACTTC. The chain uses TRBV5-8 and TRBJ2-7; tentative D call: TRBD1 (5 bases). Germline V gene sequence: CDR1 SGHTS, CDR2 YDEGEE. The V and J ends lost 4 bases and 9 bases respectively, with 14 bases between them. The CDR3 consists of 12 residues.

This clone turned up a few times. The rearrangement links TRBV7-7 to TRBJ2-3; unclear D gene. Per the germline V gene, CDR1 is SSHAT and CDR2 is FNYEAQ (reference sequence). Trimming stripped 0 bases from V and 4 bases from J, with 5 bases between. The CDR3 is 13 residues long. The CDR3 spells CASSLARSDTQYF. The CDR3 coding sequence is TGTGCCAGCAGCTTAGCGCGCTCAGATACGCAGTATTTT.

The chain is built from TRBV6-2 or TRBV6-3 and TRBJ1-1; 10 positions agree with TRBD1. V gave up 5 bases and J gave up 1 base; unmatched junction bases: 7. CDR1 and CDR2 (germline): MNHEY, SVGEGT. This CDR3 has 16 residues. The CDR3 sequence: CASSTWTGGRNTEAFF. The DNA for the CDR3 is TGTGCCAGCAGTACCTGGACAGGGGGGCGGAACACTGAAGCTTTCTTT.

CDR3 sequence: CARGLSPLHF. CDR3 bases: TGTGCCCGGGGTTTGTCACCCCTCCACTTT. This chain links TRBV19 with TRBJ1-6, with D hard to call. The CDR3 loop spans 10 amino acids. Trimming pared 11 bases from V and 10 bases from J, leaving 9 bases between. Germline V gives CDR1 LNHDA, CDR2 SQIVND (reference sequence).

The rearrangement uses TRBV30 and TRBJ2-1; 8 bases map to TRBD2. Germline V CDR1 and CDR2: GTSNPN, SVGIG (reference sequence). This CDR3 spans 14 amino acids. J gave up 7 bases and V 1 base, and 6 bases lay outside the gene matches. This CDR3 is CAWSATGGRNEQFF. The CDR3 region has the DNA TGTGCCTGGAGTGCGACGGGAGGGCGGAATGAGCAGTTCTTC.

This clone showed up just once. This sequence joins TRBV4-3 and TRBJ2-2; D is ambiguous. The CDR3 is 15 residues long. Germline CDR1 LGHNA, CDR2 YSLEER. Deletions cut 4 bases from V and 0 bases from J, with 9 bases between. CDR3 loop: CASSRLAANTGELFF. The CDR3 DNA is TGCGCCAGCAGCCGGTTAGCCGCGAACACCGGGGAGCTGTTTTTT.

V usage is TRBV5-6 and J usage is TRBJ1-2, with D possibly TRBD1 on 6 matching bases. Between the trimmed V and J ends, which lost 3 bases and 5 bases, there was a span of 11 bases. Germline V gives CDR1 SGHDT, CDR2 YYEEEE. The CDR3 contains 13 residues. The CDR3 here is CASSYSGDYGYTF. Written as DNA, the CDR3 is TGTGCCAGCAGCTACTCAGGGGATTATGGCTACACCTTC.

The genes are TRBV9 and TRBJ2-1, with 9 positions matching TRBD2. This CDR3 has 16 residues. Unmatched junction bases numbered 11, after V lost 4 bases and J lost 6 bases. Germline V gene lookup returns CDR1 SGDLS and CDR2 YYNGEE. The CDR3 DNA sequence: TGTGCCAGCAGCACACGGCCAGCGGGAGGAGGCAATGAGCAGTTCTTC. This sequence encodes CASSTRPAGGGNEQFF.

This chain uses TRBV7-2 with TRBJ2-5; 7 nucleotides line up with TRBD1. J lost 6 bases, V lost 2 bases, and 6 bases had no gene match. This CDR3 contains 14 residues. CDR1 is SGHTA, CDR2 FQGNSA, per germline. The CDR3 DNA follows: TGTGCCAGCAGCTTACAACAGGGGATGAAGACCCAGTACTTC. Protein: CASSLQQGMKTQYF.

The V and J genes are TRBV6-2 or TRBV6-3 and TRBJ2-7, with 10 bases matching TRBD2. The J segment lost 4 bases and the V segment lost 5 bases, leaving 5 bases of the junction unmatched. The CDR3 contains 14 residues. Germline CDR1 and CDR2: MNHEY and SVGEGT. The CDR3 nucleotides read TGTGCCAGCAGTGGGCTAGCGGGAGTTTACGAGCAGTACTTC. Protein sequence: CASSGLAGVYEQYF.

The chain employs TRBV9 and TRBJ2-5; 9 nucleotides match TRBD2. CDR3 length: 15 residues. V lost 2 bases to trimming and J lost 5 bases; unmatched junction nucleotides: 7. The germline gives CDR1 SGDLS, CDR2 YYNGEE. The CDR3 region is CASSVGLAIQETQYF. DNA of the CDR3: TGTGCCAGCAGCGTCGGACTAGCGATCCAGGAGACCCAGTACTTC.

The rearrangement links TRBV2 to TRBJ2-1; D may be TRBD2 (6 bases). The V end lost 4 bases, the J end lost 7 bases, and 14 bases lay between the germline ends. Per the germline V gene, CDR1 is SNHLY and CDR2 is FYNNEI. The CDR3 loop spans 14 amino acids. The DNA of the CDR3 is TGTGCCAGCAGTGTTGCGGGGACCTTGAATGAGCAGTTCTTC. As protein: CASSVAGTLNEQFF.

This sequence joins TRBV2 and TRBJ1-5, with no clear D. The CDR3 is 13 amino acids. Trimming cost V 2 bases and J 4 bases, with 6 bases left between them. In germline, CDR1 is SNHLY, CDR2 FYNNEI. The DNA of the CDR3 is TGTGCCAGCAGTGAAACGGGAAATCAGCCCCAGCATTTT. It specifies CASSETGNQPQHF.

V and J are TRBV20-1 and TRBJ2-5; no firm D call. The CDR3 contains 13 residues. Trimming took 3 bases from V and 5 from J, leaving 13 bases between them. CDR1 is DFQATT and CDR2 is SNEGSKA in the germline V gene (reference sequence). DNA for the CDR3: TGCAGTGCTAGTGGAGTTACCCGTGAGACCCAGTACTTC. Its translation is CSASGVTRETQYF.

This clone was observed a single time. This rearrangement joins TRBV29-1 to TRBJ1-5; tentative D call: TRBD1 (6 bases). Germline V gene sequence: CDR1 SQVTM, CDR2 ANQGSEA. Trimming took 6 bases from V and 1 from J, leaving 13 bases between them. The CDR3 is made up of 14 amino acids. This CDR3 reads CSVLTGQSNQPQHF. The CDR3 DNA reads TGCAGCGTCCTAACTGGACAGAGCAATCAGCCCCAGCATTTT.

This chain joins TRBV27 and TRBJ2-3, with D possibly TRBD2 on 6 matching bases. This CDR3 region has 15 residues. Germline V CDR1 and CDR2: MNHEY, SMNVEV (reference sequence). Trimming stripped 4 bases from V and 1 base from J, with 12 bases between. CDR3 DNA sequence: TGTGCCAGCAGTTCGGGACTCTTGGGCACAGATACGCAGTATTTT. Its translation is CASSSGLLGTDTQYF.

This chain connects TRBV7-3 to TRBJ2-3; a weak D match, TRBD2 (6 bases). From germline, CDR1 is SGHTA and CDR2 FQGTGA. Trimming removed 1 base at V and 5 bases at J, with 10 bases between. The CDR3 extends over 14 amino acids. The CDR3 region has the DNA TGTGCCAGCAGCTTAAGAGCGGGTATAGATACGCAGTATTTT. It is translated as CASSLRAGIDTQYF.

This clone was seen a single time. The J gene is TRBJ1-6, the V gene TRBV20-1; D not resolved. Germline CDR1 is DFQATT and CDR2 is SNEGSKA (reference sequence). V dropped 3 bases and J dropped 5 bases, with 11 bases sitting between them. The CDR3 loop spans 14 amino acids. CDR3 sequence reads: CSASRSADNSPLHF. In DNA form, the CDR3 reads TGCAGTGCTAGTAGGAGCGCAGATAATTCACCCCTCCACTTT.

The chain employs TRBV7-6 and TRBJ2-2; TRBD2 aligns across 7 bases. With 4 bases clipped from V and 7 bases from J, the junction kept 9 bases outside the gene matches. The length of the CDR3 is 15 residues. Germline CDR1 reads SGHVS; CDR2 reads FNYEAQ. In nucleotides, the CDR3 is TGTGCCAGCAGCTCAACTAGCGAGAGAGGCGGGGAGCTGTTTTTT. Translation: CASSSTSERGGELFF. The variable domain in full, with the rest retrieved from reference TRBV7-6 and TRBJ2-2, is GAGVSQSPRYKVTKRGQDVALRCDPISGHVSLYWYRQALGQGPEFLTYFNYEAQQDKSGLPNDRFSAERPEGSISTLTIQRTEQRDSAMYRCASSSTSERGGELFFGEGSRLTVL.

The chain recombines TRBV10-3 with TRBJ1-1; 9 bases line up with TRBD1. The germline V gene encodes CDR1 ENHRY and CDR2 SYGVKD. This CDR3 has 16 residues. J was trimmed by 3 bases and V by 6 bases; bases with no gene match: 11. The CDR3 loop is CAIRTQGAGRDTEAFF. In DNA, the CDR3 is TGTGCCATCAGGACACAGGGGGCTGGGAGGGACACTGAAGCTTTCTTT.

The chain links TRBV5-1 to TRBJ2-1; 8 bases match TRBD1. V trimming: 4 bases; J trimming: 8 bases; junction bases outside the gene matches: 2. CDR1 and CDR2 from the germline V gene are SGHRS and YFSETQ. The CDR3 length is 12 residues. The CDR3 DNA is TGCGCCAGCAGCGCGACAGGGGATGAGCAGTTCTTC. It translates to CASSATGDEQFF.

This clone came up once. The chain joins TRBV6-5 to TRBJ2-7; D is unresolved. Germline lookup yields CDR1 MNHEY and CDR2 SVGAGI. This CDR3 is 13 amino acids long. With 0 bases removed from V and 6 bases from J, the gap between germline ends came to 9 bases. Here the CDR3 DNA reads TGTGCCAGCAGTTACTCGAGTCTGAGCGAGCAGTACTTC. Amino acid sequence: CASSYSSLSEQYF.

The chain is built from TRBV7-6 and TRBJ2-1; possible D gene TRBD1, 6 bases. V was trimmed by 1 base and J by 8 bases, leaving 18 bases between them. There are 16 residues in the CDR3. Germline CDR1 reads SGHVS; CDR2 reads FNYEAQ. The CDR3 bases are TGTGCCAGCAGCTTAGGTGGGGGCAGATTCGGCGATGAGCAGTTCTTC. Its protein product is CASSLGGGRFGDEQFF.

The chain couples TRBV5-1 to TRBJ2-1; D is possibly TRBD2 (6 bases). CDR1 SGHRS and CDR2 YFSETQ come from the germline V gene. The CDR3 spans 14 residues. V shed 2 bases and J shed 4 bases, with 10 bases lying between them. The DNA for the CDR3 is TGCGCCAGCAGCTTACCTAGCGCTTACAATGAGCAGTTCTTC. Translation gives CASSLPSAYNEQFF.

V is TRBV7-2 and J is TRBJ2-1; TRBD2 matches at 12 bases. Trimming at V came to 5 bases and at J to 6 bases, leaving 5 bases not matched to a gene. This CDR3 is built from 15 residues. Germline CDR1 is SGHTA and CDR2 is FQGNSA. For the CDR3, the DNA is TGTGCCAGCAGCGAGACTAGCGGGAGACCCAATGAGCAGTTCTTC. Encoded protein: CASSETSGRPNEQFF.

The chain employs TRBV20-1 and TRBJ1-4, with TRBD1 as a possible D gene (6 bases). V was cut by 3 bases and J by 4 bases, with 9 bases left in between. There are 13 residues in the CDR3. Germline CDR1 and CDR2: DFQATT and SNEGSKA (reference sequence). This CDR3 is CSASRTVNEKLFF. As DNA, the CDR3 is TGCAGTGCTAGTCGGACAGTTAATGAAAAACTGTTTTTT.